The TCR beta chain under discussion was sequenced for a study of T cells expressing NK-cell markers. TCRdb re-called the 5' RACE reads, yielding one record per CDR3 amino acid sequence without DNA. Here the sample table reports 550,000 to 600,000 distinct CDR3 sequences. CDR3 length: 14 residues. Germline values: CDR1 KGHSH, CDR2 LQKENI. This receptor was obtained from a man aged 18 to 30 in good health. Sequenced input: blood T cells: a sorted CD56 or NKG2C T cell subset, CD4+ or CD8+ T cells, or bulk PBMC T cells (not recorded which). The gene calls are TRBV18 and TRBJ1-1. CDR3 amino acids: CASSPKGSGTEAFF.